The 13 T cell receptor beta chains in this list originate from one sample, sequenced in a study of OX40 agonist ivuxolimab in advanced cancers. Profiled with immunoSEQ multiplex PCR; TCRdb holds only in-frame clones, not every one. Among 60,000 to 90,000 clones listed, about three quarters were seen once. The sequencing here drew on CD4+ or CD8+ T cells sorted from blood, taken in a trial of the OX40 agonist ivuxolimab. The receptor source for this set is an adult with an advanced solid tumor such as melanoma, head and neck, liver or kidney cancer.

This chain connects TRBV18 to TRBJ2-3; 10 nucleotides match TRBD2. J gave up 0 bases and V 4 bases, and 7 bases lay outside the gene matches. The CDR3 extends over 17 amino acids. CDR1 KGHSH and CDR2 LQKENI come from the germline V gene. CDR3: CASSRGAGGISTDTQYF. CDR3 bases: TGTGCCAGCTCACGTGGAGCGGGGGGGATTAGCACAGATACGCAGTATTTT.

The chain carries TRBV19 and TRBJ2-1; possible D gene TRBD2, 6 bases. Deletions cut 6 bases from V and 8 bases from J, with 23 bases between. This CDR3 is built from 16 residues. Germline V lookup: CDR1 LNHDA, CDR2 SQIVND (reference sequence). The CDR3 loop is CASSRYAAGYVDEQFF. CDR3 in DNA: TGTGCCAGTAGCCGTTATGCGGCGGGGTATGTGGATGAGCAGTTCTTC.

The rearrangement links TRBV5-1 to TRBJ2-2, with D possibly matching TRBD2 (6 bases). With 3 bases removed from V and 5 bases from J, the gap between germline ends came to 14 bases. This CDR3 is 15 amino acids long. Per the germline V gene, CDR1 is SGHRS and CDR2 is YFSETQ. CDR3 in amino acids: CASSWGVADTGELFF. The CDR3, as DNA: TGCGCCAGCAGCTGGGGGGTAGCGGATACCGGGGAGCTGTTTTTT.

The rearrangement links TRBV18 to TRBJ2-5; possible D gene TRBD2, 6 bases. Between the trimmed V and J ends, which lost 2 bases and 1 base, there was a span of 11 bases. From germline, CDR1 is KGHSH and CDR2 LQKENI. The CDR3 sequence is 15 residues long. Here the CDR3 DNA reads TGTGCCAGCTCACCAACTTTGGAGGGCCAAGAGACCCAGTACTTC. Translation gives CASSPTLEGQETQYF.

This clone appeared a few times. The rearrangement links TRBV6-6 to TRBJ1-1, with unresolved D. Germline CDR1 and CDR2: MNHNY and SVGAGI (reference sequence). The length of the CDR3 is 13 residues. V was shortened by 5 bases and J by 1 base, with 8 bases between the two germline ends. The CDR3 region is CASSPTANTEAFF. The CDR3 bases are TGTGCCAGCAGTCCCACAGCGAACACTGAAGCTTTCTTT.

CDR3 in amino acids: CASSLQGYRETQYF. Written as DNA, the CDR3 is TGTGCCAGTAGCCTACAGGGGTATCGAGAGACCCAGTACTTC. This rearrangement joins TRBV19 to TRBJ2-5; 7 bases line up with TRBD1. The CDR3 has 14 amino acids. V lost 6 bases, J lost 4 bases, and 8 bases stayed unmatched. Germline-derived CDR1 and CDR2 are LNHDA and SQIVND (reference sequence).

CDR3 nucleotide sequence: TGTGCCAGCAGCCCCTTAGAAGGGGATGGTCAGCCCCAGCATTTT. Translated, it gives CASSPLEGDGQPQHF. V is TRBV7-5 and J is TRBJ1-5; the DNA was not compared with TRBD1, the D call given in the table. TRBV7-5 is deemed a pseudogene. The CDR3 loop spans 15 amino acids.

The CDR3 protein is CASSLGVQGGRATDTQYF. DNA for the CDR3: TGTGCCAGCAGCTTAGGGGTCCAGGGGGGGCGAGCCACAGATACGCAGTATTTT. The chain carries TRBV11-2 and TRBJ2-3, with D possibly being TRBD1 or TRBD2 (7 bases each). From germline, CDR1 is SGHAT and CDR2 FQNNGV. Trimming stripped 1 base from V and 2 bases from J, with 19 bases between. The CDR3 has 18 residues.

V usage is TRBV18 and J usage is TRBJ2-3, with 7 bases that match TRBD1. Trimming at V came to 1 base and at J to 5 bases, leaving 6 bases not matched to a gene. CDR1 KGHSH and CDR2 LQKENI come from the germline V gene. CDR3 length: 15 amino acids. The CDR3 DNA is TGTGCCAGCTCACCACAGGGGGCGAGGAGAGATACGCAGTATTTT. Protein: CASSPQGARRDTQYF. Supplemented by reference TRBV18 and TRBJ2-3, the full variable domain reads NAGVMQNPRHLVRRRGQEARLRCSPMKGHSHVYWYRQLPEEGLKFMVYLQKENIIDESGMPKERFSAEFPKEGPSILRIQQVVRGDSAAYFCASSPQGARRDTQYFGPGTRLTVL.

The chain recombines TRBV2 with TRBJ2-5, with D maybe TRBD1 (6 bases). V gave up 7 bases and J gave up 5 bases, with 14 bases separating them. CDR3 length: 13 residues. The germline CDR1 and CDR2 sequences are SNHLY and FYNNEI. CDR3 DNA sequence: TGTGCCAGCACCACACAGGGCGTGGAGACCCAGTACTTC. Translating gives CASTTQGVETQYF.

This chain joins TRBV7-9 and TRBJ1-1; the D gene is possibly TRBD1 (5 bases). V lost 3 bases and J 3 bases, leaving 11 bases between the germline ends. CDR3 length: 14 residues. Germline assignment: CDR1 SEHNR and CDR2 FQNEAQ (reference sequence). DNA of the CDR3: TGTGCCAGCAGCTTGCATACAGGAGACACTGAAGCTTTCTTT. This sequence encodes CASSLHTGDTEAFF.

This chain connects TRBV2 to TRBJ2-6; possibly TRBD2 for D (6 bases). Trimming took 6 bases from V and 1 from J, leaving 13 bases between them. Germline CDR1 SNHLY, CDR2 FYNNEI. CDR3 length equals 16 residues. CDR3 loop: CASRVGGTSGANVLTF. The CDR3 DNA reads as TGTGCCAGCAGGGTCGGAGGGACGTCTGGGGCCAACGTCCTGACTTTC.

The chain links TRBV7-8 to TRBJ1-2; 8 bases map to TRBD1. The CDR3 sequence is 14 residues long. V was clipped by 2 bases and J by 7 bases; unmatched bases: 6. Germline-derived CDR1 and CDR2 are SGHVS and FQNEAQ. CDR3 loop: CASSLTQGAAGYTF. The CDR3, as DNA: TGTGCCAGCAGCTTAACCCAGGGGGCGGCTGGCTACACCTTC. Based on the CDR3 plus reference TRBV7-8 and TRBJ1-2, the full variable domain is GAGVSQSPRYKVAKRGQDVALRCDPISGHVSLFWYQQALGQGPEFLTYFQNEAQLDKSGLPSDRFFAERPEGSVSTLKIQRTQQEDSAVYLCASSLTQGAAGYTFGSGTRLTVV.